Given below is one T cell receptor beta chain in context. Its specificity is not known. At one end the junction does not follow the germline gene, possibly because of a read error. The data stem from a study of cytomegalovirus exposure and HLA in healthy donors. General study points: In vitro testing confirmed a few CMV-associated chains as specific for CMV antigens. Segments of the TCR beta V type were, in most cases, productive about 87% or about 30% of the time in an earlier analysis. With later analysis, a missense DCLRE1C variant became linked to TCR beta V- and J-gene trimming.

Germline V lookup: CDR1 SEHNR, CDR2 FQNEAQ (reference sequence). The CDR3 runs 15 residues. 60 Vbeta and 13 Jbeta primers were used in PCR. The repertoire was sequenced with immunoSEQ multiplex PCR; TCRdb's copy has only in-frame clones and lacks some. The sample holds about 160,000 clones, approximately 80% seen once. This chain connects TRBV7-9 to TRBJ1-4; 10 bases align to TRBD1. Sample: PBMCs. This sequence was found in a woman aged 25 to 39 in good health and CMV-seropositive. This CDR3 is CSSSFRGQGNEKLFF. The CDR3 nucleotides are TGTTCCAGCAGCTTCCGGGGACAGGGGAATGAAAAACTGTTTTTT. Combining the CDR3 with reference TRBV7-9 and TRBJ1-4 gives the whole variable domain DTGVSQNPRHKITKRGQNVTFRCDPISEHNRLYWYRQTLGQGPEFLTYFQNEAQLEKSRLLSDRFSAERPKGSFSTLEIQRTEQGDSAMYLCSSSFRGQGNEKLFFGSGTQLSVL.